This T cell receptor beta chain was captured in a study of T cells after yellow fever vaccination (dated by TCRdb to about 2019). Broadly, across the study: Libraries from fractions with low cell numbers were prepared with the SMART-Seq v4 Ultra Low Input RNA kit. To track T-cell clones before and after primary and booster YFV17D yellow fever vaccination, bulk TCR alpha and beta repertoires were sequenced longitudinally. Bulk PBMC replicates and cell subsets were isolated from blood drawn at multiple timepoints before and after both primary and secondary immunization. The cohort comprised two healthy male donors, one aged 18 to 29 and one aged 30 to 40 years. Results and caveats for the whole study, not just this receptor: After the booster, most clones that had expanded after primary vaccination were detected again (over 95% of CD4 and roughly nine tenths of CD8), suggesting broad maintenance of memory. Because only two donors were included in the study, the extent to which the findings can be generalized is limited. Because abundant contaminating clonotypes from the bulk population could be contained in FACS-sorted repertoires, computational filtering was required. Compared with the primary T-cell response, the secondary T-cell response was weaker but faster, peaking on day 5 rather than day 15. A small fraction of clonotypes appeared in both the CD4 and CD8 compartments, likely as a result of convergent recombination.

Sample treatment or condition, as interpreted from the label and publication: live attenuated yellow fever vaccine strain. A standard Ficoll-Paque protocol was used to isolate PBMCs from peripheral blood. Dynabeads CD4 and CD8 positive selection kits were used to isolate the CD4 and CD8 T-cell fractions. RNA was extracted with TriZol from bulk PBMCs, CD4 and CD8 fractions, and dextramer-positive and dextramer-negative fractions. As encoded in the germline V gene, CDR1 is SGHRS while CDR2 is YFSETQ. Trimming removed 5 bases from V and 1 base from J; the gene matches leave 5 bases unexplained. Counted from cysteine to phenylalanine, this CDR3 has 15 amino acids. Only the CDR3 DNA stays, 45 bases, in frame from base 1. This clonotype showed up just a few times. The target of this receptor is not known. The record has no base qualities; no much larger clone is one base away. TCR cDNA was made using 5'RACE template switching, a step that added a universal primer site and unique molecular identifiers. Priming for cDNA synthesis came from both the TCR alpha and TCR beta constant segments. Library amplification involved two PCR steps, and the second step added sample barcodes and sequencing adapters. Sequencing of the libraries was done on either Illumina HiSeq 2500 (2x100 bp) or NovaSeq (2x150 bp). The source study handled its data this way. Demultiplexing of reads and collapsing into UMI consensus sequences were performed with MIGEC, and V(D)J alignment was carried out with MiXCR. Using edgeR on replicate PBMC samples, clonotypes were called vaccine-responding if FDR was below 0.01 and the log2 fold change was above 5 up to day 15. Each bulk clonotype was labeled CD4 or CD8 based on which sequenced repertoire, CD4 or CD8, contained the clonotype at higher abundance. TCRdb trimmed the raw reads at Q25, called clones with MiXCR and kept productive beta chains. Rows merge per CDR3 protein into single entries with the most common DNA and genes. The V and J calls were determined by TCRdb, not by the authors. The sample contains under 300,000 distinct CDR3 sequences, approximately 12% of them found a single time. The top ten clonotypes cover around 0.49% of the sample.

The receptor's source is a man under 40 who received the YFV17D yellow fever vaccine. Specimen: CD4+ T cells sorted from PBMCs, collected 45 days after the yellow fever booster vaccination. The chain is made from TRBV5-1 and TRBJ2-1; TRBD1 agrees with 8 junctional bases. The nucleotide sequence is TGCGCCAGCAGTCCGACAGGGGTTTCCTACAATGAGCAGTTCTTC. Translated, this gives CASSPTGVSYNEQFF.